The T cell receptor beta chain under discussion was sequenced for a study of cytotoxic CD8 clonotypes in ibrutinib-treated CLL. About the research overall: By median roughly 69 months, 12 had progressed and about 15 stayed remitted; responses had been 2 complete and about 25 partial. A median about 11 months of treatment, range 6 to 36, preceded the collection of response samples. General observations from the study: Few clonotypes were public, and these shrank or held steady under treatment.

Sequencing was performed with immunoSEQ multiplex PCR; in TCRdb, only in-frame clones are kept and a portion is missing. The sample contains approximately 300,000 clones, around four fifths of which appear only once. For this clone: The antigen remains unidentified.

V shed 5 bases and J 4 bases; nucleotides not matched to a gene: 6. CDR3 length: 14 amino acids. Germline V gene data show CDR1 as ENHRY and CDR2 as SYGVKD. This chain uses TRBV10-3 with TRBJ1-1, with 8 bases matching TRBD1. This receptor was obtained from a human donor with chronic lymphocytic leukemia. The sequenced sample was PBMCs, obtained before ibrutinib treatment. CDR3 DNA: TGTGCCATCAGTCAACAGGGGGGTGGCACTGAAGCTTTCTTT. This codes for CAISQQGGGTEAFF.